This TCR beta chain derives from a study of T cell responses to AZD1222 COVID-19 vaccine (dated by TCRdb to 2020 to 2023). Concerning the study at large: AZD1222 recipients with second doses at about 4 weeks or about 12 weeks were pooled, because spike-specific TCR depth and breadth did not differ between schedules. A total of around 240 trial participants underwent TCR sequencing, of whom some 200 had received two doses of AZD1222 and roughly 26 had received two doses of the MenACWY control vaccine. Enrollment into the trials was organized by age into subgroups of 18-55, 56-69 and 70-plus years, and those subgroups contained about 150, 27 and 61 TCR-sequenced participants, respectively. Paper-wide results and their limitations: In the small 56-69-year group, the increase in depth fell short of significance, most likely because of low power. Conclusions about previously exposed vaccinees are limited because only a handful of AZD1222 recipients were SARS-CoV-2 seropositive at baseline. No day 14 peak-response samples were available, so repertoires were characterized only after the peak T cell response. Reportedly, close to half of the unique spike-specific TCRs recognized epitopes lying outside the regions that are mutated in the B.1.351 and B.1.1.7 variants. Most participants were white British and females outnumbered males, and the authors suggested that clonal diversity may have been underestimated. Vaccine-associated CD4 TCRs spanned the whole spike protein, with dominant responses in regions 160-218 and 743-854. After two AZD1222 doses, both the breadth and the depth of spike-specific TCRs were significantly higher than at day 0 and than in MenACWY recipients.

As regards this clone: The target of this receptor is not known. Base qualities are missing; no much larger clone stands one base away.

Interpreted using the paper, the time point label stands for: baseline before first vaccination. Vaccinee samples came from UK trials COV001 and COV002, including a single-blind randomized controlled phase 2/3 trial of AZD1222 (ChAdOx1 nCoV-19) in healthy adults. For TCRbeta chain sequencing, PBMC samples were collected from trial participants at day 0 and at day 28 after the second dose. The CDR3 regions of human TCRbeta chains were analyzed by immunosequencing. In the source study's methods: TCRs in the repertoires were matched against a reference library of SARS-CoV-2-specific TCRs that had been generated with the MIRA antigen-specificity platform. Breadth was defined as the fraction of unique TCRs that were SARS-CoV-2-associated, and depth was defined as the fraction of total T cells that were SARS-CoV-2-associated. Using the MIRA data, each spike-specific TCR was assigned both to the spike region to which the TCR was reactive and to a CD4 or CD8 class. Log10-transformed breadth and depth values were compared by one-way ANOVA with Sidak's multiple comparisons tests. TCRdb re-hosts the immuneACCESS table, in-frame sequences only. Its copies lack some clones; in the studies checked, an unresolved V gene accounts for under half of them, and the cause for the rest is not known. V and J calls plus clone size are reproduced from that table; the DNA served to infer D and trimming. Recorded for this sample are more than 150,000 clones; around 93% of them occurred a single time. 9.2% of the sample is held by the ten biggest clonotypes.

The sequence came from an adult in good health. This specimen consisted of peripheral blood, obtained on day 0 of AZD1222 vaccination.

Read as DNA, the sequence is TGTGCCAGTAGCGAGGGGAGCTCCTATAATTCACCCCTCCACTTT. It codes for CASSEGSSYNSPLHF. The chain links TRBV19 with TRBJ1-6, and possibly TRBD1, on 5 matching bases. The CDR3 runs 15 amino acids, cysteine and phenylalanine included. Kept here is only the CDR3 DNA, which spans 45 bases and is read in frame from base 1. Relative to germline, V is 6 bases shorter and J is 0 bases shorter, with 9 bases between their ends. Sequences LNHDA (CDR1) and SQIVND (CDR2) are obtained from the germline V gene (reference sequence). With all but the CDR3 taken from the reference TRBV19 and TRBJ1-6 genes, the full variable domain is: DGGITQSPKYLFRKEGQNVTLSCEQNLNHDAMYWYRQDPGQGLRLIYYSQIVNDFQKGDIAEGYSVSREKKESFPLTVTSAQKNPTAFYLCASSEGSSYNSPLHFGNGTRLTVT.